This T cell receptor beta chain appears in the sequencing data of a study of T cell repertoires in cytomegalovirus infection (dated by TCRdb to about 2019). Broadly, across the study: Donor HLA type was relevant to the analysis, as public TCR beta signatures indicated carriage of CMV infection together with the matching HLA type. The research as a whole found: The ex vivo response was dominated by HLA-C-restricted CMV-specific TCR beta clonotypes, and the single most frequent clonotype in two of eight donors was supplied by these HLA-C-restricted clonotypes. In both this cohort and an independent roughly 350-donor cohort, the cumulative frequency of public TCR beta family members distinguished carriers of CMV infection plus the relevant HLA type.

Sequenced using an Illumina HiSeq 1500. TCRdb reanalyzed the raw reads on its own, using fastp at Q25 for trimming and MiXCR for clone calling, and kept in-frame beta chains. Each entry is one CDR3 protein sequence, shown with its most common DNA and genes. This sample gives fewer than 200,000 distinct CDR3 sequences in total; approximately 15% of them show up just once. The top ten constitute 27% of the sample. About this clonotype itself: Its antigen remains unidentified. No qualities accompany the bases; no much larger clone lies one base away.

The sample consisted of PBMCs. This clonotype was sampled from a human donor in good health (CMV status not recorded). Some clones in this sample may be carry-over from other donors' samples.

The DNA sequence is as follows: TGCGCCAGCAGCCAAGGGACGGGGGCCACTGAAGCTTTCTTT. This is translated as CASSQGTGATEAFF. The V gene is TRBV4-1 and the J gene is TRBJ1-1, with a tentative D gene TRBD1 over 6 matching bases. According to the germline V gene, CDR1 reads MGHRA and CDR2 reads YSYEKL. From the cysteine through the phenylalanine, the CDR3 covers 14 amino acids. Only the CDR3 portion is preserved as DNA: 42 bases, with reading frame beginning at the first base. Trimming removed 1 base from V and 4 bases from J, leaving 10 bases between the germline ends.